Shown below are 18 T cell receptor beta chains from a single sample sequenced in a study of T-cell memory formation after mild COVID-19. TCRdb passed the 5' RACE reads through MiXCR, listing each CDR3 protein once. The sample lists approximately 560,000 distinct CDR3 sequences, around 15% occurring once. The material sequenced was PBMCs or a T cell subset sorted from them (not recorded which). The receptors were sampled from an adult woman who had mild COVID-19 (a few samples of this study predate the infection). Cell type and time point are not known.

The CDR3 is CASSRTGLAGGPPETQYF. The CDR3 region has the DNA TGTGCCAGCAGCCGCACCGGACTAGCGGGAGGGCCCCCGGAGACCCAGTACTTC. V and J are TRBV5-4 and TRBJ2-5, with 15 bases matching TRBD2. Germline loops: CDR1 SGHNT, CDR2 YYREEE (reference sequence). This CDR3 region has 18 residues. Trimming took 4 bases from V and 5 from J; bases not matched to a gene: 12.

J is TRBJ1-2 and V is TRBV15; D not certain. From germline, CDR1 is LNHNV and CDR2 YYDKDF (reference sequence). The V end lost 4 bases, the J end lost 3 bases, and 21 bases lay between the germline ends. The CDR3 has 17 residues. CDR3 nucleotides: TGTGCCACCAGCACACGGGGTCCCCTCTCGGATTACTATGGCTACACCTTC. Translated, it gives CATSTRGPLSDYYGYTF. The variable domain in full, completed from reference TRBV15 and TRBJ1-2, reads DAMVIQNPRYQVTQFGKPVTLSCSQTLNHNVMYWYQQKSSQAPKLLFHYYDKDFNNEADTPDNFQSRRPNTSFCFLDIRSPGLGDTAMYLCATSTRGPLSDYYGYTFGSGTRLTVV.

This clonotype showed up many times. The J gene is TRBJ2-3, the V gene TRBV18, with D uncertain. CDR1 and CDR2 (germline): KGHSH, LQKENI. V dropped 3 bases and J dropped 1 base, with 5 bases sitting between them. The CDR3 consists of 13 residues. The CDR3 coding sequence is TGTGCCAGCTCACCTCGACGCACAGATACGCAGTATTTT. Amino acid sequence: CASSPRRTDTQYF.

This rearrangement joins TRBV6-1 to TRBJ2-7, with D perhaps TRBD2 (5 bases). CDR1 MNHNS and CDR2 SASEGT come from the germline V gene. The CDR3 is 16 amino acids. The germline V and J ends were trimmed by 5 bases and 5 bases, with 22 bases remaining between them. The CDR3 is CASSFGAGPGSHEQYF. The CDR3 DNA reads TGTGCCAGCAGTTTCGGTGCAGGCCCGGGGTCCCACGAGCAGTACTTC.

This clonotype was found a few times. V gene TRBV14 combines with J gene TRBJ2-5, with 7 nucleotides matching TRBD2. V shed 1 base, J shed 3 bases, and the junction held 8 bases outside the gene matches. The V gene's germline CDR1 is SGHDN and CDR2 FVKESK. The CDR3 spans 16 residues. The CDR3 coding sequence is TGTGCCAGCAGCCAAGTATTCAGCGGGGCAAAAGAGACCCAGTACTTC. Translation: CASSQVFSGAKETQYF.

J is TRBJ1-1 and V is TRBV7-3; 7 nucleotides align to TRBD1. Losses at the gene ends were 5 bases for V and 5 bases for J; bases not matched to a gene: 20. The CDR3 runs 18 residues. Germline CDR1 and CDR2: SGHTA and FQGTGA. Here the CDR3 reads CASSKQGPSLRKGTEAFF. CDR3 DNA sequence: TGTGCCAGCAGCAAACAGGGGCCTAGTCTCAGAAAAGGGACTGAAGCTTTCTTT.

The chain combines TRBV12-3 or TRBV12-4 with TRBJ1-1; no clear D. The CDR3 runs to 14 residues. V gave up 4 bases and J gave up 8 bases, with 17 bases separating them. DNA for the CDR3: TGTGCCAGCAGTTCGACCCTGACCGGATTAGAAGCTTTCTTT. Protein: CASSSTLTGLEAFF.

This chain joins TRBV6-2 or TRBV6-3 and TRBJ2-1; possible D gene TRBD1, 7 bases. CDR1 is MNHEY and CDR2 is SVGEGT in the germline V gene. With 7 bases removed from V and 7 bases from J, the gap between germline ends came to 11 bases. The CDR3 has 12 amino acids. The CDR3 coding sequence is TGTGCCAGCACGTCAGGGGGGAATGAGCAGTTCTTC. Amino acids: CASTSGGNEQFF.

This clonotype appeared a few times. The J gene is TRBJ2-2, the V gene TRBV7-3; 12 bases line up with TRBD2. CDR3 length equals 15 residues. The V segment lost 5 bases and the J segment 6 bases; nucleotides outside the gene matches: 4. Germline-derived CDR1 and CDR2 are SGHTA and FQGTGA. The CDR3 region is CASSPGLAGSGELFF. The CDR3 DNA reads as TGTGCCAGCAGCCCCGGACTAGCGGGATCCGGGGAGCTGTTTTTT. The full variable domain, with the rest looked up from reference TRBV7-3 and TRBJ2-2, is GAGVSQTPSNKVTEKGKYVELRCDPISGHTALYWYRQSLGQGPEFLIYFQGTGAADDSGLPNDRFFAVRPEGSVSTLKIQRTERGDSAVYLCASSPGLAGSGELFFGEGSRLTVL.

This rearrangement joins TRBV29-1 to TRBJ2-5; TRBD1 is a possible D gene (6 bases). The CDR3 consists of 16 residues. With 1 base removed from V and 2 bases from J, the gap between germline ends came to 17 bases. Germline CDR1 reads SQVTM; CDR2 reads ANQGSEA. As DNA, the CDR3 is TGCAGCGTTGAAGGCCTACAGGGTTTCCCACAAGAGACCCAGTACTTC. This translates into CSVEGLQGFPQETQYF.

This clonotype was seen only a few times. This chain links TRBV7-9 with TRBJ2-7, with TRBD1 matching 8 bases. V lost 5 bases and J lost 0; bases outside the gene matches: 6. Germline V gene sequence: CDR1 SEHNR, CDR2 FQNEAQ (reference sequence). This CDR3 has 15 amino acids. CDR3 region: CASSPRQGFSYEQYF. CDR3 bases: TGTGCCAGCAGCCCAAGACAGGGGTTCTCCTACGAGCAGTACTTC.

V is TRBV11-3 and J is TRBJ2-5; unclear D gene. CDR3 size: 14 residues. Germline lookup yields CDR1 SGHNT and CDR2 YENEEA. The germline V and J ends were trimmed by 4 bases and 6 bases, with 15 bases remaining between them. CDR3 in DNA: TGTGCCAGCAGCTCGGACGGTTGGCGGAAGACCCAGTACTTC. Protein sequence: CASSSDGWRKTQYF.

This clonotype occurred many times. V and J are TRBV7-2 and TRBJ2-1; 12 bases are shared with TRBD2. The CDR3 sequence is 16 residues long. V was pared by 5 bases and J by 7 bases, with 9 bases of the junction left unmatched. Germline assignment: CDR1 SGHTA and CDR2 FQGNSA. The CDR3 loop is CASSEVGLAGSNEQFF. The CDR3 DNA sequence: TGTGCCAGCAGCGAGGTAGGACTAGCGGGATCAAATGAGCAGTTCTTC. The whole variable domain, filled in from reference TRBV7-2 and TRBJ2-1, reads GAGVSQSPSNKVTEKGKDVELRCDPISGHTALYWYRQSLGQGLEFLIYFQGNSAPDKSGLPSDRFSAERTGGSVSTLTIQRTQQEDSAVYLCASSEVGLAGSNEQFFGPGTRLTVL.

This clonotype was detected ten times or more. The chain joins TRBV7-2 to TRBJ2-3, with a possible D match to TRBD2 (6 bases). The CDR3 sequence is 16 residues long. Per germline, CDR1 SGHTA and CDR2 FQGNSA. Trimming stripped 2 bases from V and 2 bases from J, with 14 bases between. CDR3 bases: TGTGCCAGCAGCTTATGGCGGGGTACAGACACAGATACGCAGTATTTT. The encoded protein is CASSLWRGTDTDTQYF.

The table lists this clonotype with a few counts. The chain recombines TRBV19 with TRBJ2-1, with D uncertain. CDR1 is LNHDA, CDR2 SQIVND, per germline (reference sequence). V was shortened by 0 bases and J by 12 bases, with 12 bases between the two germline ends. The CDR3 runs to 13 residues. The CDR3, as DNA: TGTGCCAGTAGTATAGATAAAAGGGCTGGGCAGTTCTTC. This translates into CASSIDKRAGQFF.

V and J are TRBV6-2 or TRBV6-3 and TRBJ1-2; D possibly corresponds to TRBD1 (6 bases). Trimming left V 3 bases short and J 4 bases short, with 9 bases between. CDR3 length: 13 amino acids. From germline, CDR1 is MNHEY and CDR2 SVGEGT. The chain's CDR3 is CASSYTGLYGYTF. The CDR3 coding sequence is TGTGCCAGCAGTTATACAGGGCTCTATGGCTACACCTTC.

The chain uses TRBV24-1 and TRBJ2-1, with 9 nucleotides matching TRBD2. Looked up from germline, CDR1 is KGHDR and CDR2 is SFDVKD. There are 14 residues in the CDR3. The junction had 3 bases not matched to a gene; V was cut back by 1 base and J by 9 bases. The CDR3 reads CATSDFSGSTEQFF. CDR3 sequence (DNA): TGTGCCACCAGTGATTTTAGCGGGAGTACTGAGCAGTTCTTC.

This clonotype was counted a few times. This chain links TRBV18 with TRBJ2-2, with 7 nucleotides matching TRBD2. The V gene's germline CDR1 is KGHSH and CDR2 LQKENI. The CDR3 contains 15 residues. Unmatched junction bases numbered 5, after V lost 3 bases and J lost 4 bases. CDR3 nucleotide sequence: TGTGCCAGCTCACCGATGACTAGCTCCACCGGGGAGCTGTTTTTT. Protein: CASSPMTSSTGELFF.